The sequence of this TCR beta chain was determined in a study of CD8 T cells in Susac syndrome. In its sample, this clonotype was seen a few times. Looked up from germline, CDR1 is SGHRS and CDR2 is YFSETQ. V lost 2 bases, J lost 2 bases, and 8 bases lay in between. CDR3 length: 13 residues. After extraction with the RNeasy kit, roughly 0.5 to 1 ug of the RNA was reverse transcribed using random hexamers. MiXCR, applied by TCRdb to the immunoSEQ multiplex PCR reads, yields one record per CDR3 protein. The table lists approximately 46,000 distinct CDR3 sequences, around 93% of them singletons, with 0.41% in the top ten.

Material for sequencing was CD8+ T cells from PBMCs. The V and J genes are TRBV5-1 and TRBJ2-7, with D perhaps matching TRBD2 (6 bases). This clonotype was sampled from a human donor in good health. CDR3 residues: CASSFGGTYEQYF. The CDR3 nucleotides are TGCGCCAGCAGCTTCGGGGGTACCTACGAGCAGTACTTC.